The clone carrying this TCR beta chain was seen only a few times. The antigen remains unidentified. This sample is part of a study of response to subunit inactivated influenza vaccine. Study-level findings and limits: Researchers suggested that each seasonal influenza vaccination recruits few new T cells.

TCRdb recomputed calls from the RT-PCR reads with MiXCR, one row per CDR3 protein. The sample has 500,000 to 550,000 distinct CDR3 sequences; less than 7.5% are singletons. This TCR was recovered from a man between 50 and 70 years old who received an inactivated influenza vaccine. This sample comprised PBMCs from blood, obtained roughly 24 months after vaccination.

The CDR3 DNA follows: TGTGCCAGCAGAAGACTATCCTACAATGAGCAGTTCTTC. Translated, it gives CASRRLSYNEQFF. The chain carries TRBV11-2 and TRBJ2-1; perhaps TRBD2 as D (5 bases). The V end was cut by 6 bases, the J end by 1 base, with 7 bases between. Germline CDR1 is SGHAT and CDR2 is FQNNGV. This CDR3 comprises 13 residues.